This TCR beta chain was recovered during a study of blood T cell repertoires in COVID-19. Study summary: PBMCs, B-cell-depleted T cells, or T cells provided the cDNA or gDNA that made up the material.

V was trimmed by 7 bases and J by 0 bases, leaving 16 bases between them. Germline V lookup: CDR1 SNHLY, CDR2 FYNNEI. The CDR3 extends over 16 amino acids. This clone was observed a single time. Using immunoSEQ multiplex PCR, the repertoire was profiled, and TCRdb retains in-frame clones only, with some absent. The sample contains about 400,000 clones, approximately 90% of which appear only once. The specimen was PBMCs or T cells enriched from blood (not recorded which). This sequence joins TRBV2 and TRBJ1-3, with no clear D. This clonotype was obtained from a woman aged 25 to 39 with acute COVID-19. The CDR3 region is CASKGRHILSGNTIYF. For the CDR3, the DNA is TGTGCCAGCAAAGGCCGACATATCCTCTCTGGAAACACCATATATTTT.